A single sample gave rise to the 18 T cell receptor beta chains below, sequenced in a study of blood T cell repertoires in COVID-19 (dated by TCRdb to 2020 to 2021). The library was produced with the immunoSEQ multiplex PCR assay. TCRdb mirrors the immuneACCESS table, restricted to in-frame sequences. Some clones are absent from its copies; in checked studies, under half trace to an unresolved V gene, and the reason for the others is unknown. The sample table holds around 200,000 clones, of which around 90% were seen once. Of the sample, 6.7% is held by the ten largest clones. Input material: peripheral blood. The receptor set was obtained from a man between 35 and 55 years old with acute or convalescent COVID-19.

The gene calls are TRBV24-1 and TRBJ2-2, with 9 positions matching TRBD1. Germline assignment: CDR1 KGHDR and CDR2 SFDVKD. The CDR3 consists of 15 residues. The J segment lost 5 bases and the V segment lost 3 bases, leaving 3 bases of the junction unmatched. The CDR3 is CATSDRQGVTGELFF. The CDR3 nucleotides are TGTGCCACCAGTGATAGACAGGGGGTTACCGGGGAGCTGTTTTTT.

This chain uses TRBV5-1 with TRBJ2-2, with a weak D call TRBD2 (6 bases). The CDR3 loop spans 15 amino acids. Germline CDR1 and CDR2: SGHRS and YFSETQ. V was clipped by 4 bases and J by 5 bases, with 15 bases between them. The CDR3 nucleotides are TGCGCCAGCAGCCCTGCGGGGTCCCGTACCGGGGAGCTGTTTTTT. It encodes CASSPAGSRTGELFF.

This chain links TRBV19 with TRBJ2-6, with D perhaps TRBD2 (5 bases). This CDR3 region has 15 residues. Germline V lookup: CDR1 LNHDA, CDR2 SQIVND (reference sequence). Trimming removed 5 bases from V and 0 bases from J, with 8 bases in between. The CDR3 DNA sequence: TGTGCCAGTAGTTTGGGAGACTCTGGGGCCAACGTCCTGACTTTC. Its protein is CASSLGDSGANVLTF.

This clone has only one observation. This CDR3 reads CASSPAGAEAFF. The CDR3 bases are TGTGCCAGCTCACCAGCGGGGGCTGAAGCTTTCTTT. This chain links TRBV18 with TRBJ1-1, with D possibly TRBD1 on 5 matching bases. V shed 2 bases and J shed 6 bases, with 7 bases lying between them. The V gene's germline CDR1 is KGHSH and CDR2 LQKENI. CDR3 size: 12 residues.

The CDR3 region is CASSEGVQGLLYGYTF. Here the CDR3 DNA reads TGTGCCAGCAGCGAGGGGGTTCAAGGGTTGCTCTATGGCTACACCTTC. The chain carries TRBV9 and TRBJ1-2; D is perhaps TRBD1 (6 bases). This CDR3 is built from 16 residues. Trimming removed 3 bases at V and 4 bases at J, with 19 bases between. Per germline, CDR1 SGDLS and CDR2 YYNGEE.

The chain links TRBV7-8 to TRBJ2-5, with 11 bases aligning to TRBD1. The V gene's germline CDR1 is SGHVS and CDR2 FQNEAQ. Losses at the gene ends were 3 bases for V and 4 bases for J; bases not matched to a gene: 10. CDR3 length: 17 residues. CDR3 nucleotide sequence: TGTGCCAGCAGCTTCGGACAGGGGGCGCGGCGGGGAGAGACCCAGTACTTC. Residues: CASSFGQGARRGETQYF.

V is TRBV7-2 and J is TRBJ1-2; D remains unclear. This CDR3 contains 15 residues. The V gene lost 1 base and the J gene lost 0 bases, with 9 bases spanning the gap. Germline loops: CDR1 SGHTA, CDR2 FQGNSA. The CDR3, as DNA: TGTGCCAGCAGCTTAGGTCGGGGTCCTAACTATGGCTACACCTTC. This encodes CASSLGRGPNYGYTF.

The table lists this clone with a few counts. The V call is TRBV6-5, the J call TRBJ1-1; weak D call: TRBD1 (5 bases). Germline V gene sequence: CDR1 MNHEY, CDR2 SVGAGI. The CDR3 totals 13 residues. V shed 5 bases and J shed 7 bases, with 14 bases lying between them. CDR3 sequence (DNA): TGTGCCAGCAGTCCACCGGGACTTTATGAAGCTTTCTTT. Translation gives CASSPPGLYEAFF.

The chain joins TRBV15 to TRBJ1-1; 7 bases map to TRBD1. The germline CDR1 and CDR2 sequences are LNHNV and YYDKDF (reference sequence). Trimming took 2 bases from V and 3 from J; bases not matched to a gene: 6. The CDR3 sequence is 15 residues long. Here the CDR3 reads CATSRWKQGYTEAFF. The CDR3 DNA is TGTGCCACCAGCAGATGGAAACAGGGGTACACTGAAGCTTTCTTT.

The V and J genes are TRBV11-3 and TRBJ2-7; D possibly corresponds to TRBD1 (5 bases). Deletions cut 1 base from V and 3 bases from J, with 13 bases between. Germline assignment: CDR1 SGHNT and CDR2 YENEEA. CDR3 length: 15 amino acids. CDR3 residues: CASSLGGGVDYEQYF. CDR3 coding DNA: TGTGCCAGCAGCTTAGGGGGCGGAGTAGACTACGAGCAGTACTTC. The entire variable domain, with the rest obtained from reference TRBV11-3 and TRBJ2-7, is as follows: EAGVVQSPRYKIIEKKQPVAFWCNPISGHNTLYWYLQNLGQGPELLIRYENEEAVDDSQLPKDRFSAERLKGVDSTLKIQPAELGDSAVYLCASSLGGGVDYEQYFGPGTRLTVT.

The chain joins TRBV28 to TRBJ2-1; 8 nucleotides match TRBD2. Germline loops: CDR1 MDHEN, CDR2 SYDVKM. The CDR3 totals 12 residues. In DNA, the CDR3 is TGTGCAACGGCGGGGGGATACAATGAGCAGTTCTTC. Translating it yields CATAGGYNEQFF.

The chain has TRBV6-6 and TRBJ1-1, with D uncertain. The CDR3 loop spans 12 amino acids. CDR1 MNHNY and CDR2 SVGAGI come from the germline V gene (reference sequence). V gave up 8 bases and J gave up 4 bases, with 11 bases separating them. The CDR3 DNA reads TGTGCCAGCCTCACAAGTGGCACTGAAGCTTTCTTT. Its protein product is CASLTSGTEAFF.

The chain uses TRBV7-2 and TRBJ1-4; D gene ambiguous. The V end was cut by 2 bases, the J end by 5 bases, with 9 bases between. Germline V gene sequence: CDR1 SGHTA, CDR2 FQGNSA. This CDR3 region has 14 residues. DNA of the CDR3: TGTGCCAGCAGCTTACTCCCACAGAATGAAAAACTGTTTTTT. This sequence encodes CASSLLPQNEKLFF.

V gene TRBV11-3 combines with J gene TRBJ2-2; D is possibly TRBD1 (5 bases). Germline-derived CDR1 and CDR2 are SGHNT and YENEEA. V dropped 7 bases and J dropped 4 bases, with 7 bases sitting between them. CDR3 length: 12 amino acids. The CDR3 loop is CASKGVTGELFF. The DNA of the CDR3 is TGTGCCAGCAAAGGGGTCACCGGGGAGCTGTTTTTT.

This clone was seen once. The J gene is TRBJ1-2, the V gene TRBV24-1; D unresolved. The V end was cut by 3 bases, the J end by 7 bases, with 8 bases between. The CDR3 has 12 amino acids. Germline CDR1 is KGHDR and CDR2 is SFDVKD. For the CDR3, the DNA is TGTGCCACCAGTGATCCGAACAGTGGCTACACCTTC. It specifies CATSDPNSGYTF.

This clone showed up just once. The rearrangement uses TRBV6-6 and TRBJ1-1, with TRBD1 matching over 10 bases. Trimming cost V 5 bases and J 3 bases; bases outside gene matches: 6. The CDR3 covers 15 residues. The germline CDR1 and CDR2 sequences are MNHNY and SVGAGI (reference sequence). CDR3 sequence: CASSLGTGADTEAFF. CDR3 DNA sequence: TGTGCCAGCAGTCTCGGGACAGGGGCGGACACTGAAGCTTTCTTT.

The genes are TRBV19 and TRBJ2-3, with 9 bases identical to TRBD2. The CDR3 is made up of 15 amino acids. Germline values: CDR1 LNHDA, CDR2 SQIVND (reference sequence). V was clipped by 6 bases and J by 1 base; unmatched bases: 5. This chain's CDR3 is CASSPAGGRTDTQYF. CDR3 nucleotides: TGTGCCAGTAGCCCGGCGGGGGGGCGCACAGATACGCAGTATTTT.

This chain links TRBV27 with TRBJ1-3; TRBD1 agrees at 9 bases. The germline gives CDR1 MNHEY, CDR2 SMNVEV (reference sequence). CDR3 size: 13 residues. J gave up 8 bases and V 5 bases, and 4 bases lay outside the gene matches. CDR3 sequence reads: CASSRQGEDTIYF. CDR3 bases: TGTGCCAGCAGTCGACAGGGGGAGGACACCATATATTTT.